What follows describes a single T cell receptor (beta chain). What it binds is not known. This entry is derived from a study of T-cell memory formation after mild COVID-19. Study conclusions and caveats: The appearance of some responding clones in pre-infection memory suggested that cross-reactive memory joined. Contracting CD8+ clones were enriched in EMRA, CD4+ mainly in CM and EM.

The 5'RACE method, run with constant-segment primers, produced TCR alpha and TCR beta cDNA libraries (carrying sample barcodes and UMIs). A single record per CDR3 protein comes from TCRdb applying MiXCR to the 5' RACE reads. The data show 270,000 or so distinct CDR3 sequences, with over 15% seen just once and roughly 23% held by the top ten. The CDR3 is made up of 13 amino acids. V was clipped by 4 bases and J by 6 bases, with 10 bases between them. CDR1 is MNHEY, CDR2 SVGEGT, per germline. The genes are TRBV6-2 or TRBV6-3 and TRBJ1-5, with D uncertain. The source material was PBMCs or a T cell subset sorted from them (not recorded which). The clonotype originates from a man aged 18 to 29 who had mild COVID-19 (a few samples of this study predate the infection). Cell type and time point are not known. This chain's CDR3 is CASSLTGLQPQHF. In DNA form, the CDR3 reads TGTGCCAGCAGTTTGACCGGGCTTCAGCCCCAGCATTTT.